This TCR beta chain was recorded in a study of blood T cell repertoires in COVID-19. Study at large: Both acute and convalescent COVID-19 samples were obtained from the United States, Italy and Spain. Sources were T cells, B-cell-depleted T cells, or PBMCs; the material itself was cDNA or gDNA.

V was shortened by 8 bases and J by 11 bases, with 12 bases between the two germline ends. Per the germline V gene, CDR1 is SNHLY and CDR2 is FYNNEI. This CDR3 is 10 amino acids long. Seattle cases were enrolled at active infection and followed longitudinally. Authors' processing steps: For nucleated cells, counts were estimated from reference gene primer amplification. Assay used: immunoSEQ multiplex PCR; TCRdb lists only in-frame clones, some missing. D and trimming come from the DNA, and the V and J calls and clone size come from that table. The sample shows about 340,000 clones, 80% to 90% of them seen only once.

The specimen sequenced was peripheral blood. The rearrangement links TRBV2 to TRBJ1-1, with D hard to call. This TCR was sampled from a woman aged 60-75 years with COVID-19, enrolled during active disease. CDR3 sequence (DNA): TGTGCCAGCCTTGGGCTTCGTGCTTTCTTT. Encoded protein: CASLGLRAFF.